Listed below are T cell receptor beta chains from one sample, sequenced in a study of blood T cell repertoires in COVID-19. Sequenced by immunoSEQ multiplex PCR; TCRdb stores in-frame clones only, minus some. This table holds 60,000 to 75,000 clones, around 87% found once. Specimen: peripheral blood. The receptor set was obtained from a man in his sixties with acute or convalescent COVID-19. Both conserved end residues are part of each CDR3. The order of the fields is V gene, D gene, clone size, J gene, CDR3 length, CDR3 protein, CDR3 DNA. The D gene is left open where the match is weak. Clone sizes are given selectively: once, few, many, or a class where the clone is expanded.

v_call: TRBV7-2; d_call: -; clone_size: -; j_call: TRBJ2-1; cdr3_length: 11; cdr3_aa: CASSLIVEQFF; cdr3_nt: TGTGCCAGCAGCTTAATCGTTGAGCAGTTCTTC
v_call: TRBV19; d_call: TRBD1; clone_size: -; j_call: TRBJ1-2; cdr3_length: 14; cdr3_aa: CASTRDRGLYGYTF; cdr3_nt: TGTGCCAGTACCAGGGACAGGGGTCTCTATGGCTACACCTTC
v_call: TRBV5-1; d_call: TRBD1; clone_size: -; j_call: TRBJ1-4; cdr3_length: 16; cdr3_aa: CASSEDGQGAEEKLFF; cdr3_nt: TGCGCCAGCAGCGAGGATGGGCAGGGGGCGGAGGAAAAACTGTTTTTT
v_call: TRBV5-4; d_call: TRBD2; clone_size: -; j_call: TRBJ2-5; cdr3_length: 15; cdr3_aa: CASSSSGGVQETQYF; cdr3_nt: TGTGCCAGCAGCAGTAGCGGGGGGGTACAAGAGACCCAGTACTTC
v_call: TRBV5-4; d_call: -; clone_size: -; j_call: TRBJ1-2; cdr3_length: 15; cdr3_aa: CASSHKGVRGYGYTF; cdr3_nt: TGTGCCAGCAGTCATAAGGGGGTTCGAGGCTATGGCTACACCTTC
v_call: TRBV6-2/TRBV6-3; d_call: -; clone_size: -; j_call: TRBJ1-1; cdr3_length: 11; cdr3_aa: CASSYSWQAFF; cdr3_nt: TGTGCCAGCAGTTACTCGTGGCAGGCTTTCTTT
v_call: TRBV9; d_call: TRBD2; clone_size: -; j_call: TRBJ2-1; cdr3_length: 14; cdr3_aa: CASRPSGANGEQFF; cdr3_nt: TGTGCCAGCAGACCTAGCGGGGCCAACGGTGAGCAGTTCTTC
v_call: TRBV5-4; d_call: TRBD2; clone_size: -; j_call: TRBJ2-1; cdr3_length: 15; cdr3_aa: CASSLPGGPLNEQFF; cdr3_nt: TGTGCCAGCAGCTTGCCGGGGGGGCCTCTCAATGAGCAGTTCTTC
v_call: TRBV6-5; d_call: TRBD1; clone_size: -; j_call: TRBJ2-5; cdr3_length: 15; cdr3_aa: CASSHGQGQAETQYF; cdr3_nt: TGTGCCAGCAGCCATGGACAGGGTCAGGCGGAGACCCAGTACTTC
v_call: TRBV30; d_call: TRBD1; clone_size: -; j_call: TRBJ1-5; cdr3_length: 14; cdr3_aa: CAWSVQTGDQPQHF; cdr3_nt: TGTGCCTGGAGTGTTCAGACAGGGGATCAGCCCCAGCATTTT
v_call: TRBV29-1; d_call: -; clone_size: -; j_call: TRBJ2-2; cdr3_length: 13; cdr3_aa: CSVEVQGGGELFF; cdr3_nt: TGCAGCGTTGAAGTGCAGGGAGGCGGGGAGCTGTTTTTT
v_call: TRBV4-3; d_call: TRBD1; clone_size: -; j_call: TRBJ1-3; cdr3_length: 17; cdr3_aa: CASSQDLGQGDGNTIYF; cdr3_nt: TGCGCCAGCAGCCAAGATTTGGGACAGGGGGACGGAAACACCATATATTTT
v_call: TRBV19; d_call: -; clone_size: -; j_call: TRBJ2-6; cdr3_length: 13; cdr3_aa: CASTRTGANVLTF; cdr3_nt: TGTGCCAGCACCAGAACAGGGGCCAACGTCCTGACTTTC
v_call: TRBV7-2; d_call: TRBD2; clone_size: -; j_call: TRBJ2-4; cdr3_length: 13; cdr3_aa: CASSFSGGDIQYF; cdr3_nt: TGTGCCAGCAGCTTTAGCGGGGGTGACATTCAGTACTTC
v_call: TRBV5-1; d_call: -; clone_size: few; j_call: TRBJ1-2; cdr3_length: 14; cdr3_aa: CASSPTHLQEGYTF; cdr3_nt: TGCGCCAGCAGCCCTACCCATCTCCAGGAAGGCTACACCTTC
v_call: TRBV4-3; d_call: TRBD2; clone_size: -; j_call: TRBJ2-2; cdr3_length: 20; cdr3_aa: CASSHLPVDSGGSNTGELFF; cdr3_nt: TGCGCCAGCAGCCACCTCCCTGTGGATAGCGGGGGGTCGAACACCGGGGAGCTGTTTTTT
v_call: TRBV10-3; d_call: TRBD1; clone_size: -; j_call: TRBJ2-1; cdr3_length: 16; cdr3_aa: CAIVDVQDRGRAEQFF; cdr3_nt: TGTGCCATCGTAGACGTCCAGGACAGGGGGCGAGCTGAGCAGTTCTTC
v_call: TRBV9; d_call: TRBD1; clone_size: -; j_call: TRBJ1-2; cdr3_length: 15; cdr3_aa: CASSPRDRAVDGYTF; cdr3_nt: TGTGCCAGCAGCCCGAGGGACAGGGCGGTGGATGGCTACACCTTC
v_call: TRBV4-2; d_call: TRBD2; clone_size: -; j_call: TRBJ2-7; cdr3_length: 14; cdr3_aa: CASSQELLAGEQYF; cdr3_nt: TGTGCCAGCAGCCAAGAATTGCTAGCGGGCGAGCAGTACTTC
v_call: TRBV12-5; d_call: TRBD1; clone_size: once; j_call: TRBJ1-3; cdr3_length: 15; cdr3_aa: CASGLAGTAGNTIYF; cdr3_nt: TGTGCTAGTGGTTTAGCCGGGACAGCAGGAAACACCATATATTTT
v_call: TRBV25-1; d_call: -; clone_size: -; j_call: TRBJ2-7; cdr3_length: 12; cdr3_aa: CASKGGGYEQYF; cdr3_nt: TGTGCCAGCAAAGGGGGGGGCTACGAGCAGTACTTC
v_call: TRBV30; d_call: TRBD1; clone_size: -; j_call: TRBJ1-2; cdr3_length: 17; cdr3_aa: CAWSVWRTGGAQVGYTF; cdr3_nt: TGTGCCTGGAGTGTGTGGCGGACAGGGGGCGCGCAGGTTGGCTACACCTTC
v_call: TRBV30; d_call: -; clone_size: -; j_call: TRBJ1-5; cdr3_length: 13; cdr3_aa: CAWSAREVQPQHF; cdr3_nt: TGTGCCTGGAGTGCCCGGGAGGTTCAGCCCCAGCATTTT
v_call: TRBV7-6; d_call: TRBD2; clone_size: once; j_call: TRBJ2-3; cdr3_length: 15; cdr3_aa: CASRDPSGGTDTQYF; cdr3_nt: TGTGCCAGCAGAGACCCTAGCGGGGGAACAGATACGCAGTATTTT
v_call: TRBV29-1; d_call: TRBD1; clone_size: once; j_call: TRBJ2-6; cdr3_length: 18; cdr3_aa: CSVEDWDRETTGANVLTF; cdr3_nt: TGCAGCGTTGAAGATTGGGACAGGGAAACTACTGGGGCCAACGTCCTGACTTTC
v_call: TRBV4-3; d_call: -; clone_size: few; j_call: TRBJ1-6; cdr3_length: 13; cdr3_aa: CASSPGEDSPLHF; cdr3_nt: TGCGCCAGCAGCCCCGGCGAGGATTCACCCCTCCACTTT
v_call: TRBV6-5; d_call: -; clone_size: -; j_call: TRBJ1-2; cdr3_length: 12; cdr3_aa: CASSPRGDGYTF; cdr3_nt: TGTGCCAGCAGTCCCCGGGGGGATGGCTACACCTTC
v_call: TRBV4-1; d_call: -; clone_size: -; j_call: TRBJ1-3; cdr3_length: 18; cdr3_aa: CASSKEGGGPRGRNTIYF; cdr3_nt: TGCGCCAGCAGCAAAGAAGGGGGGGGACCCCGAGGAAGAAACACCATATATTTT
v_call: TRBV7-8; d_call: TRBD1; clone_size: -; j_call: TRBJ1-3; cdr3_length: 17; cdr3_aa: CASSLAGFARGRDTIYF; cdr3_nt: TGTGCCAGCAGCTTAGCGGGGTTTGCGAGGGGGCGCGACACCATATATTTT
v_call: TRBV10-1; d_call: TRBD2; clone_size: -; j_call: TRBJ2-1; cdr3_length: 17; cdr3_aa: CASSESFTSGEDNEQFF; cdr3_nt: TGCGCCAGCAGTGAGTCCTTTACTAGCGGGGAGGACAATGAGCAGTTCTTC
v_call: TRBV19; d_call: -; clone_size: -; j_call: TRBJ2-6; cdr3_length: 17; cdr3_aa: CASSMDRLDSGANVLTF; cdr3_nt: TGTGCCAGTAGTATGGACAGACTCGACTCTGGGGCCAACGTCCTGACTTTC
v_call: TRBV7-8; d_call: -; clone_size: -; j_call: TRBJ1-2; cdr3_length: 13; cdr3_aa: CASSLAVNYGYTF; cdr3_nt: TGTGCCAGCAGCTTGGCAGTGAACTATGGCTACACCTTC